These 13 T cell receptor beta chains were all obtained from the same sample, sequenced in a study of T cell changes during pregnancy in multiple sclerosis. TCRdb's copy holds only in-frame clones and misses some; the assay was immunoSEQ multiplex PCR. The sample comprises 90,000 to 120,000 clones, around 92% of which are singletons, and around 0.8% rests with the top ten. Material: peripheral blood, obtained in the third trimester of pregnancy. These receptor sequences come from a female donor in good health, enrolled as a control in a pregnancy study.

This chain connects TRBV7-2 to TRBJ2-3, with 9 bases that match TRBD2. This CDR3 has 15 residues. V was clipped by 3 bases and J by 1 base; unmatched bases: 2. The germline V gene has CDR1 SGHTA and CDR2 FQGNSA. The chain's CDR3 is CASSFAGGGTDTQYF. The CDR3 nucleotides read TGTGCCAGCAGCTTCGCGGGGGGGGGCACAGATACGCAGTATTTT.

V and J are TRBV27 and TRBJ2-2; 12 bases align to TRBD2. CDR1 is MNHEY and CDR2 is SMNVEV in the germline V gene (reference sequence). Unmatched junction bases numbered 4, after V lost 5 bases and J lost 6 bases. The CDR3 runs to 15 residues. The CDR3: CASSPPSGGAGELFF. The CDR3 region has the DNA TGTGCCAGCAGTCCCCCTAGCGGGGGGGCCGGGGAGCTGTTTTTT.

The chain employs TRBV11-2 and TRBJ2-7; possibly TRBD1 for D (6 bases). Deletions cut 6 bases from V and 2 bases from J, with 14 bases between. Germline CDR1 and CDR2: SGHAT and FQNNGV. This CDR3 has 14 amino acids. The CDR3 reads CASRPLTGAYEQYF. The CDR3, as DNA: TGTGCCAGCAGACCCCTGACAGGAGCCTACGAGCAGTACTTC.

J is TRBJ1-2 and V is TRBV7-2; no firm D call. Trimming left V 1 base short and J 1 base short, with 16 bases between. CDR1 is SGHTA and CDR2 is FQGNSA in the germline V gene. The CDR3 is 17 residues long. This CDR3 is CASSLDFLSGYNYGYTF. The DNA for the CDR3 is TGTGCCAGCAGCTTAGATTTCCTATCGGGGTATAACTATGGCTACACCTTC.

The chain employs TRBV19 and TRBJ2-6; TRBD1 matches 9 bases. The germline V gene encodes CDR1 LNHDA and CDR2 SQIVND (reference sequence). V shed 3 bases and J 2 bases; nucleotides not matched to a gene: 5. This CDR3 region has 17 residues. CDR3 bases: TGTGCCAGTAGTATGGGACAGGGCGAAGCTGGGGCCAACGTCCTGACTTTC. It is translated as CASSMGQGEAGANVLTF.

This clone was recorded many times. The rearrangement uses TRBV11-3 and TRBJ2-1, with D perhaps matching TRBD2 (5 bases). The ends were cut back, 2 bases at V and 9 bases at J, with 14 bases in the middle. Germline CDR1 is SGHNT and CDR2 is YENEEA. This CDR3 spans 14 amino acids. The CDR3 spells CASSLTPTGIEQFF. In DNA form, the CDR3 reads TGTGCCAGCAGCTTAACACCCACGGGGATTGAGCAGTTCTTC. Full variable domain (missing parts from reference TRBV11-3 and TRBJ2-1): EAGVVQSPRYKIIEKKQPVAFWCNPISGHNTLYWYLQNLGQGPELLIRYENEEAVDDSQLPKDRFSAERLKGVDSTLKIQPAELGDSAVYLCASSLTPTGIEQFFGPGTRLTVL.

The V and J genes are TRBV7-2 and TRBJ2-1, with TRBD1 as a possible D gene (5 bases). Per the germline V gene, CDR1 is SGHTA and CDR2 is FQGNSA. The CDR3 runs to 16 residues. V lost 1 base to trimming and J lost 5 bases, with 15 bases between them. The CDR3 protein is CASSLEFGRANNEQFF. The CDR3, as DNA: TGTGCCAGCAGCTTAGAATTCGGCAGGGCTAACAATGAGCAGTTCTTC.

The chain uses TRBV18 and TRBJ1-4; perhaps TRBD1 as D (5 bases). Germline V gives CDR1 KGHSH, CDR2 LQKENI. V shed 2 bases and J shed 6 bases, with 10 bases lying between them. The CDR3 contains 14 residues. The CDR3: CASSPSRDYEKLFF. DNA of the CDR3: TGTGCCAGCTCACCATCCCGGGACTATGAAAAACTGTTTTTT.

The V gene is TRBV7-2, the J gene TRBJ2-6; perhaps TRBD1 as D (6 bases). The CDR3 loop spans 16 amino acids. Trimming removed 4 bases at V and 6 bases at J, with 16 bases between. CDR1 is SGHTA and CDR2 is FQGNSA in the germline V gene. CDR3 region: CASSSRPTGQANVLTF. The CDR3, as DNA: TGTGCCAGCAGCTCCCGACCGACAGGCCAGGCCAACGTCCTGACTTTC. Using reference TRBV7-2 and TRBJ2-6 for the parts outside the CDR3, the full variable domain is GAGVSQSPSNKVTEKGKDVELRCDPISGHTALYWYRQSLGQGLEFLIYFQGNSAPDKSGLPSDRFSAERTGGSVSTLTIQRTQQEDSAVYLCASSSRPTGQANVLTFGAGSRLTVL.

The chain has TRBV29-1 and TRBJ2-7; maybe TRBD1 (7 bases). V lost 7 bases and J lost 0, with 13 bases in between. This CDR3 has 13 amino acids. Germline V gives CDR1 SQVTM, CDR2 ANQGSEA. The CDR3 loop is CSAGGTASYEQYF. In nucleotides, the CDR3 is TGCAGCGCTGGGGGGACAGCCTCCTACGAGCAGTACTTC.

The CDR3 here is CAISEEGQGSLETQYF. The CDR3 DNA is TGTGCCATCAGTGAAGAAGGACAGGGGAGTCTGGAGACCCAGTACTTC. The chain carries TRBV10-3 and TRBJ2-5; 9 bases match TRBD1. V trimming: 3 bases; J trimming: 5 bases; junction bases outside the gene matches: 10. The CDR3 runs 16 residues. Germline CDR1 reads ENHRY; CDR2 reads SYGVKD.

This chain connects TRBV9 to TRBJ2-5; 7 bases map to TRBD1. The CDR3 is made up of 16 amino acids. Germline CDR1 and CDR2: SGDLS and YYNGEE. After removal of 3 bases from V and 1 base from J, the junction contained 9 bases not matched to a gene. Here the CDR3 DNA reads TGTGCCAGCAGCGAGGGGGCCATCCATTCCCAAGAGACCCAGTACTTC. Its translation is CASSEGAIHSQETQYF.

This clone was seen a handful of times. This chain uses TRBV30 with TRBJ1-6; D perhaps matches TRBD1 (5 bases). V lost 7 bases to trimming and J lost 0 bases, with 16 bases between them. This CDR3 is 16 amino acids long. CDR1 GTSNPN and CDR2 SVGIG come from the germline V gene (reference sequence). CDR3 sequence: CASRGGSSSYNSPLHF. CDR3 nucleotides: TGTGCCTCCCGGGGGGGGTCAAGCTCCTATAATTCACCCCTCCACTTT.